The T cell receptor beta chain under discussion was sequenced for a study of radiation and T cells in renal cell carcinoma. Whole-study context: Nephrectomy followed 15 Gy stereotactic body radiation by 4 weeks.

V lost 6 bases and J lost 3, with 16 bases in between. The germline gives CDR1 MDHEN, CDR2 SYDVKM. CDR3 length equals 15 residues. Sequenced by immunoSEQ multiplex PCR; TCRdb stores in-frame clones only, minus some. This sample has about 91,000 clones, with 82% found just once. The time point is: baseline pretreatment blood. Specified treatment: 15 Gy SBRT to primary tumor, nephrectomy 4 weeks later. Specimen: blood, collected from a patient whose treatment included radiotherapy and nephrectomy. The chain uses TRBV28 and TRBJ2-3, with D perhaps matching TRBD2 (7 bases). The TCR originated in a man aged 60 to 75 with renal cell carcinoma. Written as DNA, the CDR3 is TGTGCCAGCAGCCCCGGGGGGCTGGAAACAGATACGCAGTATTTT. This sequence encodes CASSPGGLETDTQYF.